This entry features one TCR beta chain sequence. The CDR3 covers 16 residues. The V gene's germline CDR1 is MGHDK and CDR2 SYGVNS. V was clipped by 2 bases and J by 4 bases, with 15 bases between them. The data stem from a study of shared clonotypes between healthy human individuals. Sequenced by immunoSEQ multiplex PCR; TCRdb stores in-frame clones only, minus some. In the table there are hundreds of thousands of clones, around 97% of which are singletons. This rearrangement joins TRBV25-1 to TRBJ2-1; D may be TRBD1 (6 bases). The TCR was taken from a woman aged 25 to 39 in good health. Sequencing used naive CD4+ T cells sorted from blood. Subset: CD45RA+ positively selected. CDR3 in amino acids: CASSEPGHIGYNEQFF. CDR3 coding DNA: TGTGCCAGCAGTGAACCGGGACATATCGGATACAATGAGCAGTTCTTC.